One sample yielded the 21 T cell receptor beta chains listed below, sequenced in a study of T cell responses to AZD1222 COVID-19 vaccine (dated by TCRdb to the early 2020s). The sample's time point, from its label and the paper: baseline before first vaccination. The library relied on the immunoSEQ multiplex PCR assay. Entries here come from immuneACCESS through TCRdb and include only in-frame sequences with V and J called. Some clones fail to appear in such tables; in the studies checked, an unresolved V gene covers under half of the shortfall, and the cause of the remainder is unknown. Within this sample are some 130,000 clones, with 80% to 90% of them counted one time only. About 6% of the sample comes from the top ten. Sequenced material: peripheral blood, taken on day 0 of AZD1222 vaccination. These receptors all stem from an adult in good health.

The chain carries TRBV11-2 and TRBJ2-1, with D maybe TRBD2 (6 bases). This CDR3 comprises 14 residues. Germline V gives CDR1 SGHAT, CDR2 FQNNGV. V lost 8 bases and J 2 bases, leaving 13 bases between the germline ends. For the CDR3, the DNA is TGTGCCAGCGGACTGGGGGGTGCCTACAATGAGCAGTTCTTC. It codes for CASGLGGAYNEQFF.

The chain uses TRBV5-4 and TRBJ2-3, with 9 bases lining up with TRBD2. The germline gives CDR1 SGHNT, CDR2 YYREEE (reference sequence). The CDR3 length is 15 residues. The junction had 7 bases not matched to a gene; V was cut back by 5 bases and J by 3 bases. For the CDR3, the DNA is TGTGCCAGCAGGGGCGGACTAGCGAGAACAGATACGCAGTATTTT. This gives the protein CASRGGLARTDTQYF. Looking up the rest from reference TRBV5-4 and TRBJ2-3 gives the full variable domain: ETGVTQSPTHLIKTRGQQVTLRCSSQSGHNTVSWYQQALGQGPQFIFQYYREEENGRGNFPPRFSGLQFPNYSSELNVNALELDDSALYLCASRGGLARTDTQYFGPGTRLTVL.

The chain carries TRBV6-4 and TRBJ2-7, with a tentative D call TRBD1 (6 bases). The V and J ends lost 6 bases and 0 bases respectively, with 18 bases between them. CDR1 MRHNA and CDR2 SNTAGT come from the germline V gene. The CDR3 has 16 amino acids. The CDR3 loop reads CASRAKTGCCSYEQYF. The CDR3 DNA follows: TGTGCCAGCAGAGCCAAGACAGGATGCTGCTCCTACGAGCAGTACTTC.

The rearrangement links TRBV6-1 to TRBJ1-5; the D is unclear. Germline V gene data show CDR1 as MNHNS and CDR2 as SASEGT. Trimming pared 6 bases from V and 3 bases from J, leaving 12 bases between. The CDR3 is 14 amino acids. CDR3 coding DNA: TGTGCCAGCAGCCCGGGAGGTTCCAATCAGCCCCAGCATTTT. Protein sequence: CASSPGGSNQPQHF.

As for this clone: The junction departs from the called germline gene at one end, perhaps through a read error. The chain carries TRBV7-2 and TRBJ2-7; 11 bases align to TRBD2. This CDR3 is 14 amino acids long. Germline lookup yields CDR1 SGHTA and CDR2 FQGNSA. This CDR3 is CASRLAGGPGEQYF. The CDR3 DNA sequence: TGTGCCAGCAGGTTAGCGGGAGGGCCCGGCGAGCAGTACTTC.

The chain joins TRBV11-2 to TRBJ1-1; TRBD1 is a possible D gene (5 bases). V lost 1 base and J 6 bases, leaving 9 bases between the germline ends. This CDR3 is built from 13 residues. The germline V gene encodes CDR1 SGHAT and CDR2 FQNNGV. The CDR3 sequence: CASSLVGTPEAFF. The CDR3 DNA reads TGTGCCAGCAGCTTAGTCGGGACCCCTGAAGCTTTCTTT.

The CDR3 reads CASSHSGKNEQFF. The CDR3 DNA is TGTGCCAGCAGCCATAGTGGCAAAAATGAGCAGTTCTTC. The chain employs TRBV4-2 and TRBJ2-1; no clear D. Trimming left V 3 bases short and J 7 bases short, with 10 bases between. This CDR3 has 13 amino acids. Germline CDR1 reads LGHNA; CDR2 reads YNFKEQ.

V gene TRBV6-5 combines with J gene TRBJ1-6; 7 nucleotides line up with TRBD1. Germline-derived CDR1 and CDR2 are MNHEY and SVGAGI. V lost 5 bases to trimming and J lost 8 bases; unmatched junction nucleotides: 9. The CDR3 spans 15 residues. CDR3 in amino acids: CASSLVDRRDSPLHF. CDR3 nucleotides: TGTGCCAGCAGTCTCGTGGACAGGAGGGATTCACCCCTCCACTTT.

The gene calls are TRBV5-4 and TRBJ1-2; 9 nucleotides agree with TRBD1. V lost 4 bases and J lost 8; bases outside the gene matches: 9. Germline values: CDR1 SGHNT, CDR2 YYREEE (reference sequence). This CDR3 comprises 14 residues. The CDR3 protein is CASSGGTGLWGYTF. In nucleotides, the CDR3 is TGTGCCAGCAGCGGGGGGACAGGGCTTTGGGGCTACACCTTC.

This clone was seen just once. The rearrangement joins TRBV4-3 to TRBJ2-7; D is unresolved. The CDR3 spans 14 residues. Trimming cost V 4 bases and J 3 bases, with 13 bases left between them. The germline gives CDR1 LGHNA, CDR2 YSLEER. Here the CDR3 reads CASSPVHPSYEQYF. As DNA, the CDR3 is TGCGCCAGCAGCCCGGTCCATCCCAGCTACGAGCAGTACTTC.

Here the CDR3 reads CSASVGIGNTIYF. The DNA of the CDR3 is TGCAGTGCTAGTGTTGGGATTGGAAACACCATATATTTT. V and J are TRBV20-1 and TRBJ1-3; D gene unclear. CDR1 is DFQATT, CDR2 SNEGSKA, per germline (reference sequence). Between the trimmed V and J ends, which lost 3 bases and 3 bases, there was a span of 9 bases. There are 13 residues in the CDR3.

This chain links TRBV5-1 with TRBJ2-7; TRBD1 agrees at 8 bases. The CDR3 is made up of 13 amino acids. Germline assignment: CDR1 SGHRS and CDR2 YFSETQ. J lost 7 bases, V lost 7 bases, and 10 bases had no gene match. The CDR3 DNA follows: TGCGCCAGCGCAACAGGGGGTGAGAGGGAGCAGTACTTC. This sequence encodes CASATGGEREQYF.

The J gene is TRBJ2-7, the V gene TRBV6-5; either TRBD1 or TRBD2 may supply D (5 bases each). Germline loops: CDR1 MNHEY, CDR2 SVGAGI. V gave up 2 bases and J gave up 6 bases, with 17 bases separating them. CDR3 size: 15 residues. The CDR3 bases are TGTGCCAGCAGTTACCAACCAGGGACCGGGCGCGAGCAGTACTTC. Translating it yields CASSYQPGTGREQYF.

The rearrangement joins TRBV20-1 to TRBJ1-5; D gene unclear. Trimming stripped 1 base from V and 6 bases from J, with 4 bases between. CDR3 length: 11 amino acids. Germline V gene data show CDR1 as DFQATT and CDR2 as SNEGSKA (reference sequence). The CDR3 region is CSARAGQPQHF. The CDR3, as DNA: TGCAGTGCTAGAGCGGGTCAGCCCCAGCATTTT.

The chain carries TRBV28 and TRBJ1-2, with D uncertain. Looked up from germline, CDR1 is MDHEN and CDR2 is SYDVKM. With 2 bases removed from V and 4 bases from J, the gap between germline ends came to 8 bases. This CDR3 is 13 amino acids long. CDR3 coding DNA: TGTGCCAGCAGTTTAACGCGAATCTATGGCTACACCTTC. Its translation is CASSLTRIYGYTF.

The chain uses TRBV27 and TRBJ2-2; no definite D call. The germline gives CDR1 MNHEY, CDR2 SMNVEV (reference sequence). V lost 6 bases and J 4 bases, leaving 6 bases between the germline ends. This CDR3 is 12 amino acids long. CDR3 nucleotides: TGTGCCAGCAGGGGGTCCACCGGGGAGCTGTTTTTT. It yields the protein CASRGSTGELFF.

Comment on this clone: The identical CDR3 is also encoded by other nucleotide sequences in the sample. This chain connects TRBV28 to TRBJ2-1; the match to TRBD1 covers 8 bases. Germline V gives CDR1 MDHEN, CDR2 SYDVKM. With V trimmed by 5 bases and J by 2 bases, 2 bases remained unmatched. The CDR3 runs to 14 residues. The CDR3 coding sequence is TGTGCCAGCAGTGGACAGGGTCCCTACAATGAGCAGTTCTTC. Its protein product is CASSGQGPYNEQFF.

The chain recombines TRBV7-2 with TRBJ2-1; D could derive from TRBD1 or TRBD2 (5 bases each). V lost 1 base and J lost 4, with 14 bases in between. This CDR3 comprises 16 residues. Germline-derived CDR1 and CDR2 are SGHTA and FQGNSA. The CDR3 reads CASSLGHRLAYNEQFF. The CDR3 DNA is TGTGCCAGCAGCTTAGGGCACAGGTTAGCGTACAATGAGCAGTTCTTC. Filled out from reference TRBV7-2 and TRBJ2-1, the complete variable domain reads GAGVSQSPSNKVTEKGKDVELRCDPISGHTALYWYRQSLGQGLEFLIYFQGNSAPDKSGLPSDRFSAERTGGSVSTLTIQRTQQEDSAVYLCASSLGHRLAYNEQFFGPGTRLTVL.

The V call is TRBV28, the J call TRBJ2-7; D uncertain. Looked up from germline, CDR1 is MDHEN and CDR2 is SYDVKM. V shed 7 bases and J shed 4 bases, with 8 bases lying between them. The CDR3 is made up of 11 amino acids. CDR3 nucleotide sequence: TGTGCCAGCACCACTTCATACGAGCAGTACTTC. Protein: CASTTSYEQYF.

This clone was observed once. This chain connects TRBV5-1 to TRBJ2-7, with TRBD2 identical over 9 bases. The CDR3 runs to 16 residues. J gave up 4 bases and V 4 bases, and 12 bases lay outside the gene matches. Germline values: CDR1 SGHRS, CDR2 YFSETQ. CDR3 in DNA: TGCGCCAGCAGCCCGATCGGGGCGGGAGGGCTGTACGAGCAGTACTTC. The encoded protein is CASSPIGAGGLYEQYF.

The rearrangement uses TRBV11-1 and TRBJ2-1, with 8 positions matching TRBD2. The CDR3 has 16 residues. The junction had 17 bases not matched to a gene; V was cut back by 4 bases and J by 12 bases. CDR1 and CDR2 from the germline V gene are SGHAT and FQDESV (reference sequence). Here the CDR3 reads CASSSRGGRPAGGQFF. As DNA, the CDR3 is TGTGCCAGCAGCTCTCGAGGCGGGAGGCCCGCCGGGGGGCAGTTCTTC.